The rows below give T cell receptor beta chains drawn from one sample of a study of blood T cell repertoires in COVID-19. Method: immunoSEQ multiplex PCR; TCRdb's copy keeps in-frame clones and lacks some. Here the sample spans about 75,000 clones, more than 65% being singletons. Sequencing was carried out using peripheral blood. The receptors derive from a woman in her forties or fifties with acute or convalescent COVID-19. The CDR3 runs from the conserved cysteine through the conserved F or W. A D gene is named only where the DNA matches it firmly. Not every row has a clone size; where given, it reads once, few, many or a size class.

V: TRBV5-4
J: TRBJ2-7
D: .
length: 13
size: .
DNA: TGTGCCAGCAGTCGCGGGGGCCCCTACGAGCAGTACTTC
CDR3: CASSRGGPYEQYF

V: TRBV5-1
J: TRBJ2-3
D: .
length: 16
size: .
DNA: TGCGCCAGCAGCTTGGTCGGCGGTGGAGGGCCCGATACGCAGTATTTT
CDR3: CASSLVGGGGPDTQYF

V: TRBV9
J: TRBJ1-6
D: .
length: 15
size: .
DNA: TGTGCCAGCAGCGCCGGGGTTACCTATAATTCACCCCTCCACTTT
CDR3: CASSAGVTYNSPLHF

V: TRBV7-8
J: TRBJ2-5
D: TRBD1
length: 17
size: .
DNA: TGTGCCACCCACTCCGGGACAGGGTCCGTACGAATGGAGACCCAGTACTTC
CDR3: CATHSGTGSVRMETQYF

V: TRBV28
J: TRBJ2-7
D: TRBD2
length: 15
size: .
DNA: TGTGCCAGCACTCTTAGCGGGATACTTGGGGACGAGCAGTACTTC
CDR3: CASTLSGILGDEQYF

V: TRBV6-1
J: TRBJ1-3
D: .
length: 16
size: few
DNA: TGTGCCAGCAGTGAGTCAGGGTTGTTCTCTGGAAACACCATATATTTT
CDR3: CASSESGLFSGNTIYF

V: TRBV2
J: TRBJ2-1
D: TRBD1
length: 14
size: .
DNA: TGTGCCAGCGGCCCCCGGACAGGGTACAATGAGCAGTTCTTC
CDR3: CASGPRTGYNEQFF

V: TRBV7-2
J: TRBJ2-1
D: TRBD2
length: 15
size: .
DNA: TGTGCCAGCAGCTTGGCTAGCGGGACCTACAATGAGCAGTTCTTC
CDR3: CASSLASGTYNEQFF

V: TRBV3-1/TRBV3-2
J: TRBJ2-5
D: TRBD2
length: 15
size: .
DNA: TGTGCCAGCAGCCAATGGGGAGCGGGGGACGGGACCCAGTACTTC
CDR3: CASSQWGAGDGTQYF

V: TRBV6-2/TRBV6-3
J: TRBJ2-7
D: .
length: 15
size: .
DNA: TGTGCCAGCAGTTTGGGCGGGTGGGTTCCCTACGAGCAGTACTTC
CDR3: CASSLGGWVPYEQYF

V: TRBV6-5
J: TRBJ1-5
D: TRBD1
length: 15
size: once
DNA: TGTGCCACCTCTGGGGGAGACAGGGGGGCGCGACCCCAGCATTTT
CDR3: CATSGGDRGARPQHF

V: TRBV10-3
J: TRBJ2-3
D: TRBD2
length: 12
size: .
DNA: TGTGCCACCGCCGGGGGGGCTGGTACGCAGTATTTT
CDR3: CATAGGAGTQYF

V: TRBV2
J: TRBJ2-7
D: .
length: 15
size: once
DNA: TGTGCCAGCAGTCAAGGAGTAGGGACAAAATACGAGCAGTACTTC
CDR3: CASSQGVGTKYEQYF

V: TRBV30
J: TRBJ1-5
D: .
length: 14
size: .
DNA: TGTGCCTGGAGTGCGGGACAAGGCCCAAGCCCCCAGCATTTT
CDR3: CAWSAGQGPSPQHF

V: TRBV6-5
J: TRBJ2-3
D: .
length: 15
size: .
DNA: TGTGCCAGCAGCCTTGGGGGGTCGAGCACAGATACGCAGTATTTT
CDR3: CASSLGGSSTDTQYF

V: TRBV7-3
J: TRBJ2-1
D: TRBD2
length: 15
size: .
DNA: TGTGCCAGCAGCCGAGGAAGAGCGGGAGACAATGAGCAGTTCTTC
CDR3: CASSRGRAGDNEQFF

V: TRBV2
J: TRBJ1-1
D: .
length: 15
size: once
DNA: TGTGCCAGCAGGGTTGGGGGGATACAGGACACTGAAGCTTTCTTT
CDR3: CASRVGGIQDTEAFF

V: TRBV10-2
J: TRBJ2-7
D: TRBD1
length: 15
size: .
DNA: TGCGCCAGCAGTGAGAGGGGACAGGGTGCCTACGAGCAGTACTTC
CDR3: CASSERGQGAYEQYF

V: TRBV29-1
J: TRBJ2-5
D: TRBD2
length: 13
size: .
DNA: TGCAGCGCTGGACTAGCGGGAGAGGAGACCCAGTACTTC
CDR3: CSAGLAGEETQYF

V: TRBV12-3/TRBV12-4
J: TRBJ2-2
D: .
length: 13
size: few
DNA: TGTGCCAGCAGTTCCCAGAACACCGGGGAGCTGTTTTTT
CDR3: CASSSQNTGELFF

V: TRBV6-2/TRBV6-3
J: TRBJ1-2
D: .
length: 15
size: .
DNA: TGTGCCAGCAGTGGGCCCGACATCTTCTACTATGGCTACACCTTC
CDR3: CASSGPDIFYYGYTF

V: TRBV9
J: TRBJ1-2
D: TRBD1
length: 13
size: .
DNA: TGTGCCAGCAGGCGGGACAGCGGATATGGCTACACCTTC
CDR3: CASRRDSGYGYTF

V: TRBV11-2
J: TRBJ1-2
D: TRBD1
length: 14
size: .
DNA: TGTGCCAGCAGCCGATGGGACAGGGGTTTTGGCTACACCTTC
CDR3: CASSRWDRGFGYTF

V: TRBV5-1
J: TRBJ1-2
D: .
length: 14
size: few
DNA: TGCGCCAGCAGCTTGGTTCAGGGTGAGGATGGCTACACCTTC
CDR3: CASSLVQGEDGYTF

V: TRBV2
J: TRBJ2-4
D: TRBD2
length: 16
size: .
DNA: TGTGCCAGCAGGCGACTAGCGGGAGGCTCGGGGGACATTCAGTACTTC
CDR3: CASRRLAGGSGDIQYF

V: TRBV5-6
J: TRBJ1-2
D: .
length: 13
size: .
DNA: TGTGCCAGCAGCCCCCCCGCTAACTATGGCTACACCTTC
CDR3: CASSPPANYGYTF

V: TRBV5-1
J: TRBJ1-1
D: .
length: 17
size: .
DNA: TGCGCCAGCAGCTTACAGGTACGGTACAATAGGAACACTGAAGCTTTCTTT
CDR3: CASSLQVRYNRNTEAFF

V: TRBV7-5
J: TRBJ1-5
D: .
length: 19
size: .
DNA: TGTGCCAGAAGCTTAGGGACGAGGGGGTGGCTTACCGTCAATCAGCCCCAGCATTTT
CDR3: CARSLGTRGWLTVNQPQHF

V: TRBV19
J: TRBJ2-2
D: TRBD1
length: 15
size: few
DNA: TGTGCCAGTAGTCCAAGTCGACAGGGAGCCGGGGAGCTGTTTTTT
CDR3: CASSPSRQGAGELFF